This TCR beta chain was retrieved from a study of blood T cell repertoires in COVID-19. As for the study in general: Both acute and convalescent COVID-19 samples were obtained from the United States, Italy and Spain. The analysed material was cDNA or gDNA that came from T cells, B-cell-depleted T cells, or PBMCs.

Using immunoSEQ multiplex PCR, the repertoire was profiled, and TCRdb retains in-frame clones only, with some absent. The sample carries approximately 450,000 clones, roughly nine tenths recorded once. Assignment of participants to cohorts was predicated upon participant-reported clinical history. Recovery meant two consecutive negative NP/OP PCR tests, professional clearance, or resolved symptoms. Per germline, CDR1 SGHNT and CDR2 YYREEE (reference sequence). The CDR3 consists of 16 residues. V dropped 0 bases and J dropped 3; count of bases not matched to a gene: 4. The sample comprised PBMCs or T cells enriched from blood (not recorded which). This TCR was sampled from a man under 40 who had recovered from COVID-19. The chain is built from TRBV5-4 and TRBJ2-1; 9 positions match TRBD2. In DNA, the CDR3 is TGTGCCAGCAGCTTGGATTATAGCGGGAGCTACAATGAGCAGTTCTTC. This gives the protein CASSLDYSGSYNEQFF.